This section outlines one T cell receptor (beta chain) sequence together with its context. This sample was included in a study of shared clonotypes between healthy human individuals. Method: immunoSEQ multiplex PCR; TCRdb's copy keeps in-frame clones and lacks some. The data contain about 1 million clones, about 74% of them singletons. CDR3 length: 15 amino acids. Germline V gene sequence: CDR1 KGHSH, CDR2 LQKENI. After removal of 5 bases from V and 6 bases from J, the junction contained 6 bases not matched to a gene. The receptor was derived from a young man in good health. The material sequenced was memory CD4+ T cells sorted from blood. The subset was: CD45RA-negative fraction. The chain combines TRBV18 with TRBJ1-4, with TRBD1 matching 10 bases. CDR3 region: CASSFRQGADEKLFF. The CDR3 DNA sequence: TGTGCCAGCTCATTCAGACAGGGGGCGGATGAAAAACTGTTTTTT.